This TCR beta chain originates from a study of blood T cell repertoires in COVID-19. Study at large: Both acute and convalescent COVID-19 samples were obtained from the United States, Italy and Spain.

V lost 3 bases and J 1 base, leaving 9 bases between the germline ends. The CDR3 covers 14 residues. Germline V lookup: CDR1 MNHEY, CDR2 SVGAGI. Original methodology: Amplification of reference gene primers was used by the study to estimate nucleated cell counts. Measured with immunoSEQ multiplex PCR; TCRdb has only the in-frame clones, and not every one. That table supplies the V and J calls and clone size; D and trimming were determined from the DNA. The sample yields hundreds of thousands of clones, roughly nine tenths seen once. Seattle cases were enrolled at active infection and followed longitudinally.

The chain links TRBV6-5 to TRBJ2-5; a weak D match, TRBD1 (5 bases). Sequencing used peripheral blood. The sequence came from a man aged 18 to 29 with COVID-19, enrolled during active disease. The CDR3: CASSYYQGQETQYF. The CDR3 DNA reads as TGTGCCAGCAGTTATTACCAGGGCCAAGAGACCCAGTACTTC.